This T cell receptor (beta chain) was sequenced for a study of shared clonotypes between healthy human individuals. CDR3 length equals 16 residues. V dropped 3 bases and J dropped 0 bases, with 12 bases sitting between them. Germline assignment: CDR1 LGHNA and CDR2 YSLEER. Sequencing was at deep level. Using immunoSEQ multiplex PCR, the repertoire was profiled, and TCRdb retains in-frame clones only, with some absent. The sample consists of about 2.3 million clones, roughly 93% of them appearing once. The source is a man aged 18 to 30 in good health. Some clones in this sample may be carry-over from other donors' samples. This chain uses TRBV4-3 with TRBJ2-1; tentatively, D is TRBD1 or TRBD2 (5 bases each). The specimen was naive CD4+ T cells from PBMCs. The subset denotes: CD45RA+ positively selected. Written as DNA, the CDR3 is TGCGCCAGCAGCCATCGAGGGGAGTACTCCTACAATGAGCAGTTCTTC. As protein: CASSHRGEYSYNEQFF.